The T cell receptor (beta chain) under discussion was sequenced for a study of blood T cell repertoires in COVID-19. Study at large: PBMCs, B-cell-depleted T cells, or T cells provided the cDNA or gDNA that made up the material.

TCRdb's copy holds only in-frame clones and misses some; the assay was immunoSEQ multiplex PCR. The table lists roughly 250,000 clones, roughly nine tenths of them singletons. V shed 5 bases and J shed 3 bases, with 17 bases lying between them. The germline V gene has CDR1 SNHLY and CDR2 FYNNEI. CDR3 length equals 16 residues. Participants were aged about 18 to 100 years from roughly 25 US areas. This clonotype originated in a woman aged 18 to 35 who had recovered from COVID-19. The chain joins TRBV2 to TRBJ1-5; maybe TRBD1 (6 bases). Sequenced material: PBMCs or T cells enriched from blood (not recorded which). The chain's CDR3 is CASSWTVLRDNQPQHF. The CDR3 DNA reads as TGTGCCAGCAGTTGGACAGTTTTAAGGGACAATCAGCCCCAGCATTTT.